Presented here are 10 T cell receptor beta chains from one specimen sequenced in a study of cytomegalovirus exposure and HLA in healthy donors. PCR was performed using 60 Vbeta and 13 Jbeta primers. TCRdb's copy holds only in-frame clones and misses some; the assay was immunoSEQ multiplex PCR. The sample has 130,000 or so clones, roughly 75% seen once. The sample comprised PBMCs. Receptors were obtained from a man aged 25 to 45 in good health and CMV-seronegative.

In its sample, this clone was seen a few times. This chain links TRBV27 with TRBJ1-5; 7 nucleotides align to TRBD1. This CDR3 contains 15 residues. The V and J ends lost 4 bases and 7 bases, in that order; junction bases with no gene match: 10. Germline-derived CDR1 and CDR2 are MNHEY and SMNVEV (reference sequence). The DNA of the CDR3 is TGTGCCAGCAGTTCCCAACAGGGGTATGGGCAGCCCCAGCATTTT. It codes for CASSSQQGYGQPQHF.

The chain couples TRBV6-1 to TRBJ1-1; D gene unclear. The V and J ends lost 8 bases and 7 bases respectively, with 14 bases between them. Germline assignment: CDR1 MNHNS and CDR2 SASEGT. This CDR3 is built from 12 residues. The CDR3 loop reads CASFWADGEAFF. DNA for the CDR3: TGTGCCAGCTTTTGGGCAGATGGTGAAGCTTTCTTT.

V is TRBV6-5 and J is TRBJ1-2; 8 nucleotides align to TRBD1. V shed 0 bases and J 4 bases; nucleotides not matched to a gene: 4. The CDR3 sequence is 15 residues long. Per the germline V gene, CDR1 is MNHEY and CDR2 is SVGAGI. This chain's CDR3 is CASSYSSTGAYGYTF. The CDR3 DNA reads TGTGCCAGCAGTTACTCTTCGACAGGGGCCTATGGCTACACCTTC.

CDR3 coding DNA: TGTGCCTGGAGTGGGGCCGCGGGGGGCCTCGAGCAGTACGTC. This sequence encodes CAWSGAAGGLEQYV. The rearrangement links TRBV30 to TRBJ2-7; 8 bases line up with TRBD2. Trimming at V came to 1 base and at J to 6 bases, leaving 8 bases not matched to a gene. The CDR3 covers 14 residues. From germline, CDR1 is GTSNPN and CDR2 SVGIG (reference sequence).

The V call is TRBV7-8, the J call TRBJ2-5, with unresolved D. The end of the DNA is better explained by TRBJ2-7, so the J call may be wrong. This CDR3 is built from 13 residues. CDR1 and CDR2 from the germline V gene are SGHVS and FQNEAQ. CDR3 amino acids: CASSLAVGYEQYF. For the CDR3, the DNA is TGTGCCAGCAGCTTAGCTGTGGGCTACGAGCAGTACTTC.

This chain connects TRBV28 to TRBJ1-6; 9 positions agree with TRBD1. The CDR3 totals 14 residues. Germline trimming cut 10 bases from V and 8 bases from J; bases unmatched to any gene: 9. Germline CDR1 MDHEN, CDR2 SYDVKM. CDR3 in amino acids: CATQGGTGYSPLHF. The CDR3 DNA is TGTGCCACTCAGGGTGGGACAGGGTATTCACCCCTCCACTTT. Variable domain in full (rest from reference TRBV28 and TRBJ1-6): DVKVTQSSRYLVKRTGEKVFLECVQDMDHENMFWYRQDPGLGLRLIYFSYDVKMKEKGDIPEGYSVSREKKERFSLILESASTNQTSMYLCATQGGTGYSPLHFGNGTRLTVT.

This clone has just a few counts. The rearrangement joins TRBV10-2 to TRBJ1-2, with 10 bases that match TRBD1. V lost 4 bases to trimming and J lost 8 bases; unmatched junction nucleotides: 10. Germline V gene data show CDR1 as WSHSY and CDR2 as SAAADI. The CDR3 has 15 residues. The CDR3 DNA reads TGCGCCAGCAGTGCCCCCGGGACAGGGGATCGAGGCTACACCTTC. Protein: CASSAPGTGDRGYTF.

CDR3: CASSHPNIGSGGAYEQYF. CDR3 DNA: TGTGCCAGCAGCCATCCAAACATTGGGAGCGGGGGGGCGTACGAGCAGTACTTC. V usage is TRBV4-2 and J usage is TRBJ2-7; TRBD2 agrees at 10 bases. V gave up 3 bases and J gave up 4 bases; unmatched junction bases: 15. This CDR3 comprises 18 residues. In germline, CDR1 is LGHNA, CDR2 YNFKEQ.

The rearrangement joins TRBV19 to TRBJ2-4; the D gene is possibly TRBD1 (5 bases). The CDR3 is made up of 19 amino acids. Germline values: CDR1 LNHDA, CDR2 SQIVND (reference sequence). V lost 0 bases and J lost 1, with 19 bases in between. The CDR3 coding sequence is TGTGCCAGTAGTATAGAAGCAGGGTCTGATATCTCGGCCAAAAACATTCAGTACTTC. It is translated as CASSIEAGSDISAKNIQYF.

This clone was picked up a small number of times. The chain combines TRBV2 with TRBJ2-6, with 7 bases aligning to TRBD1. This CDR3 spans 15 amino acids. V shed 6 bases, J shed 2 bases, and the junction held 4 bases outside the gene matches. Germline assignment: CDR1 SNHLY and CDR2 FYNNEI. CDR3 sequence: CASRETGAGANVLTF. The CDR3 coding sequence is TGTGCCAGCAGAGAAACAGGGGCTGGGGCCAACGTCCTGACTTTC. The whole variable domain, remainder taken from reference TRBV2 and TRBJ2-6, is EPEVTQTPSHQVTQMGQEVILRCVPISNHLYFYWYRQILGQKVEFLVSFYNNEISEKSEIFDDQFSVERPDGSNFTLKIRSTKLEDSAMYFCASRETGAGANVLTFGAGSRLTVL.